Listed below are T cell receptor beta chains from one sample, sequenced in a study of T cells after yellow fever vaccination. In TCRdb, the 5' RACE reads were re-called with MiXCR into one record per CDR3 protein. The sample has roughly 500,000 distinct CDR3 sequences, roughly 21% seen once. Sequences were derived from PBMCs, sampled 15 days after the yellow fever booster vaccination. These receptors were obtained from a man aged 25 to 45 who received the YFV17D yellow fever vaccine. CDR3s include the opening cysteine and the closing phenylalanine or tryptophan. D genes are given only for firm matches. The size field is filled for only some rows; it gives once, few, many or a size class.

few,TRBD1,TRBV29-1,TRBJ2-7,TGCAGCGTTGGAAGGGGGCTCAACTACGAGCAGTACTTC,CSVGRGLNYEQYF
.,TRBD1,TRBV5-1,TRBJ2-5,TGCGCCAGTTCACAGGGGTATTGGGAGACCCAGTACTTC,CASSQGYWETQYF
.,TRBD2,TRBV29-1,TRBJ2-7,TGCAGCGCCGGGACTAGCGGGGCGCCTGTCCACGAGCAGTACTTC,CSAGTSGAPVHEQYF
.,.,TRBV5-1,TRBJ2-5,TGCGCCAGCAGCAAGACACTCGATCCGCTGGAATCCCAGTACTTC,CASSKTLDPLESQYF
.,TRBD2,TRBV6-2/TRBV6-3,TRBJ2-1,TGTGCCAGCAGGGAGGGGGGACTAGCGGGAGATAATGAGCAGTTCTTC,CASREGGLAGDNEQFF
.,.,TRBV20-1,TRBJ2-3,TGCAGTGCCAAAGGCGTTTCCAGCACAGATACGCAGTATTTT,CSAKGVSSTDTQYF
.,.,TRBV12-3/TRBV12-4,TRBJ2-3,TGTGCCAGCAGTGTCTCTACTAGCACAGATACGCAGTATTTT,CASSVSTSTDTQYF
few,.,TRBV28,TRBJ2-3,TGTGCCAGCAGTACGGTAGGGCGGCCAACCAGCACAGATACGCAGTATTTT,CASSTVGRPTSTDTQYF
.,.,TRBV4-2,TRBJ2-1,TGTGCCAGCAGCCCGGGGTTCTTAGGAGGGAATGAGCAGTTCTTC,CASSPGFLGGNEQFF
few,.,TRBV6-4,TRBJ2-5,TGTGCCAGGCCCAGGGACTGGGGAGGCGAGACCCAGTACTTC,CARPRDWGGETQYF
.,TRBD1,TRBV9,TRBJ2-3,TGTGCCAGCAGCCCCGGACAGGGGCGCACAGATACGCAGTATTTT,CASSPGQGRTDTQYF
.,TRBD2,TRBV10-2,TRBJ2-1,TGCGCCAGCAGTGAAGTTCGGGGGCTCTCCCTCTCTAGCGGGTTTTACAATGAGCAGTTCTTC,CASSEVRGLSLSSGFYNEQFF
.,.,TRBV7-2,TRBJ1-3,TGTGCCAGCAGCTTAGTGACCTCTGGAAACACCATATATTTT,CASSLVTSGNTIYF
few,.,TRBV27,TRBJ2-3,TGTGCCAGCAGTTTATCCGCGACTAGTGGGGGCACAGATACGCAGTATTTT,CASSLSATSGGTDTQYF
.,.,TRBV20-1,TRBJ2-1,TGTATGGCAGGGGTCCCCGACTACAATGAGCAGTTCTTC,CMAGVPDYNEQFF
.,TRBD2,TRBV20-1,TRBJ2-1,TGCAGTGCTAGCGGGAGGAGAGATGAGCAGTTCTTC,CSASGRRDEQFF
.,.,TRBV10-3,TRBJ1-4,TGTGCCATCAGTGAGGCATCAACTAATGAAAAACTGTTTTTT,CAISEASTNEKLFF
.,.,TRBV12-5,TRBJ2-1,TGTGCTAGTGGCGGCCGGGACTGGGACAATGAGCAGTTCTTC,CASGGRDWDNEQFF
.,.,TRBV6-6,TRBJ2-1,TGTGCCAGCAGAACTAGCGAGCAGTTCTTC,CASRTSEQFF
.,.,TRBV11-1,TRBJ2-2,TGTGCCAGCAGCACGACCGTACTACGGGACGAGGGAGACATGTGGGAGCTGTTTTTT,CASSTTVLRDEGDMWELFF
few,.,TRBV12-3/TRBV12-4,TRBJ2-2,TGTGCCAGCAGCATGGGGGGGGCCAGCGCCGGGGAGCTGTTTTTT,CASSMGGASAGELFF
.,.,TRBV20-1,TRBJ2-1,TGCAGTGCTAGAGTAGGCACTTCTGGATCCTACAATGAGCAGTTCTTC,CSARVGTSGSYNEQFF
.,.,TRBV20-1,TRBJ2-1,TGCAGTGCTAGACGAAGGGGGGGAGCAAAATACAATGAGCAGTTCTTC,CSARRRGGAKYNEQFF
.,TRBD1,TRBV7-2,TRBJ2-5,TGTGCCAGCAGCCGACAGGGGGCTTGGGAGACCCAGTACTTC,CASSRQGAWETQYF
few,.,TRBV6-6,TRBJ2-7,TGTGCCAGCAGACTTAGCACGTGGCAGTACTTC,CASRLSTWQYF
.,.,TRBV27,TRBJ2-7,TGTGCCAGCAGTTTAAGCGGAACCGACGGTTCCTACGAGCAGTACTTC,CASSLSGTDGSYEQYF
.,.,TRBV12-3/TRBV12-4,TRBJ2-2,TGTGCCACCTACCGATGGGAGAACACCGGGGAGCTGTTTTTT,CATYRWENTGELFF
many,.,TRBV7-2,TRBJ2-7,TGTGCCAGCAGCTTAGAAGACGAGCAGTACTTC,CASSLEDEQYF
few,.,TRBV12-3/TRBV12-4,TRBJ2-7,TGTGCCAGCAGTTTAGGAGTGGCTAGGCAGTACTTC,CASSLGVARQYF
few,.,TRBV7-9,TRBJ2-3,TGTGCCAGCAGCTTAGTACAGGCCACAGATACGCAGTATTTT,CASSLVQATDTQYF
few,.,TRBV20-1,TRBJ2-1,TGCAGTGCTACCCCTAGAGCCAATGAGCAGTTCTTC,CSATPRANEQFF
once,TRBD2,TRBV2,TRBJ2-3,TGTGCCAGCAGTGACCTCCTAGCGGCCAGCACAGATACGCAGTATTTT,CASSDLLAASTDTQYF
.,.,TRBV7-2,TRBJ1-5,TGTGCCAGCAGCTTCCCGGGGGGCGGCAATCAGCCCCAGCATTTT,CASSFPGGGNQPQHF
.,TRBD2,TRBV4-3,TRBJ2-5,TGCGCCAGCAGCCAAGAAGCGGGGTACAGTTTTTTGGCCCAGTACTTC,CASSQEAGYSFLAQYF
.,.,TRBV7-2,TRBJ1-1,TGTGCCAGCAGCTTATTGGGGCACGTGAACACTGAAGCTTTCTTT,CASSLLGHVNTEAFF
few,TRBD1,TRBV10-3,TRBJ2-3,TGTGCCATCAGTGGGGACAGTTTCACAGATACGCAGTATTTT,CAISGDSFTDTQYF
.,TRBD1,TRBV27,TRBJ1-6,TGTGCCAGCAGTCTGCGGGACAGGGATCATTCACCCCTCCACTTT,CASSLRDRDHSPLHF
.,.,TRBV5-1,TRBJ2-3,TGCGCCAGCAGCCCCCGGGCCATTGGGGGGTATACGCAGTATTTT,CASSPRAIGGYTQYF
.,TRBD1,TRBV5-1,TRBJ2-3,TGCGCCAGCAGCCAAGGGACAGGCCCCTATACGCAGTATTTT,CASSQGTGPYTQYF
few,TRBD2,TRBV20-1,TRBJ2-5,TGCAGTGCTCCTAGAGCGGGGGTAGAGACCCAGTACTTC,CSAPRAGVETQYF
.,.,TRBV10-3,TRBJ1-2,TGTGCCATCAGGGGGGACGGTTCCTATGGCTACACCTTC,CAIRGDGSYGYTF